The rows below give T cell receptor beta chains drawn from one sample of a study of cytomegalovirus exposure and HLA in healthy donors. Assay used: immunoSEQ multiplex PCR; TCRdb lists only in-frame clones, some missing. The sample contains 90,000 to 110,000 clones, less than 85% of which appear only once. The sequenced sample consisted of PBMCs. These receptors were obtained from a middle-aged man in good health and CMV-seropositive. The CDR3 runs from the conserved cysteine through the conserved F or W. The order of the fields is clone size, J gene, D gene, V gene, CDR3 DNA, CDR3 protein. The D gene is left open where the match is weak. Some rows mark clone size as missing; the rest say once, few, many or name a class of expanded clone.

abundance: .
j_gene: TRBJ1-4
d_gene: .
v_gene: TRBV2
CDR3nt: TGTGCCAGCAGTAGAGGGTCAACTAATGAAAAACTGTTTTTT
CDR3aa: CASSRGSTNEKLFF

abundance: .
j_gene: TRBJ1-3
d_gene: TRBD1
v_gene: TRBV4-2
CDR3nt: TGTGCCAGCAGCCAAGATAAGTTACGGGACAGGGTTCGCCCCATATATTTT
CDR3aa: CASSQDKLRDRVRPIYF

abundance: .
j_gene: TRBJ2-7
d_gene: .
v_gene: TRBV19
CDR3nt: TGTGCCAGTAGTACAGGGCCCTACGAGCAGTACTTC
CDR3aa: CASSTGPYEQYF

abundance: .
j_gene: TRBJ1-2
d_gene: TRBD1
v_gene: TRBV7-9
CDR3nt: TGTGCCAGCAGCAGGGGACAGGGTGACTATGGCTACACCTTC
CDR3aa: CASSRGQGDYGYTF

abundance: .
j_gene: TRBJ2-7
d_gene: TRBD1
v_gene: TRBV7-9
CDR3nt: TGTGCCAGCAGCTTAGCGGGACAGAGCTACGAGCAGTACTTC
CDR3aa: CASSLAGQSYEQYF

abundance: .
j_gene: TRBJ2-7
d_gene: .
v_gene: TRBV6-1
CDR3nt: TGTGCCAGCAGTGAAGAGTGGCGGTTTAGCTCCTACGAGCAGTACTTC
CDR3aa: CASSEEWRFSSYEQYF

abundance: once
j_gene: TRBJ2-7
d_gene: TRBD1
v_gene: TRBV28
CDR3nt: TGTGCCAGCAGTTTGCGGTTGGGGACAGGGTTATACGAGCAGTACTTC
CDR3aa: CASSLRLGTGLYEQYF

abundance: .
j_gene: TRBJ1-2
d_gene: .
v_gene: TRBV29-1
CDR3nt: TGCAGCGTTGATGGCGGGGGGGGAAACTATGGCTACACCTTC
CDR3aa: CSVDGGGGNYGYTF

abundance: .
j_gene: TRBJ2-7
d_gene: TRBD2
v_gene: TRBV14
CDR3nt: TGTGCCAGCAGCCAAGACGAGACTAGCGGGGGGGCGTGCGAGCAGTACTTC
CDR3aa: CASSQDETSGGACEQYF

abundance: .
j_gene: TRBJ1-2
d_gene: .
v_gene: TRBV5-4
CDR3nt: .
CDR3aa: CASSGWGPGTSTNYGYTF

abundance: .
j_gene: TRBJ2-7
d_gene: TRBD1
v_gene: TRBV7-8
CDR3nt: TGTGCCAGCAGCTTAGTGGGTCAGGGGGCGGCAGCCTACGAGCAGTACTTC
CDR3aa: CASSLVGQGAAAYEQYF

abundance: .
j_gene: TRBJ2-5
d_gene: .
v_gene: TRBV7-2
CDR3nt: TGTGCCAGCAGCCGACCCGGGCCGGGGGAGACCCAGTACTTC
CDR3aa: CASSRPGPGETQYF

abundance: .
j_gene: TRBJ2-4
d_gene: .
v_gene: TRBV7-2
CDR3nt: TGTGCCAGCAGCCGTAGGGGGGGTGACAAAAACATTCAGTACTTC
CDR3aa: CASSRRGGDKNIQYF

abundance: .
j_gene: TRBJ2-1
d_gene: TRBD1
v_gene: TRBV14
CDR3nt: TGTGCCAGCAGCGACAGGGCGGTGGGGAATGAGCAGTTCTTC
CDR3aa: CASSDRAVGNEQFF

abundance: .
j_gene: TRBJ1-5
d_gene: TRBD1
v_gene: TRBV27
CDR3nt: TGTGCCAGCAGTCCCCAGGGACAGGGACGATATCAGCCCCAGCATTTT
CDR3aa: CASSPQGQGRYQPQHF

abundance: .
j_gene: TRBJ1-2
d_gene: TRBD1
v_gene: TRBV7-3
CDR3nt: TGTGCCAGCAGCCCGACAGGGGGACCCCTTAACTATGGCTACACCTTC
CDR3aa: CASSPTGGPLNYGYTF

abundance: .
j_gene: TRBJ2-7
d_gene: TRBD2
v_gene: TRBV11-1
CDR3nt: TGTGCCAGCAGCGTGAGGGGGCTAGCGGGAGAGAGGAACGAGCAGTACTTC
CDR3aa: CASSVRGLAGERNEQYF

abundance: few
j_gene: TRBJ2-2
d_gene: TRBD2
v_gene: TRBV7-2
CDR3nt: TGTGCCAGCAGCCCTAGATTTCGGGCCCGGGAGGCGAACACCGGGGAGCTGTTTTTT
CDR3aa: CASSPRFRAREANTGELFF

abundance: .
j_gene: TRBJ1-2
d_gene: TRBD1
v_gene: TRBV30
CDR3nt: TGTGCCTGGAGTGCTACGACAGGGGTTGACAACACCTTC
CDR3aa: CAWSATTGVDNTF

abundance: .
j_gene: TRBJ2-7
d_gene: .
v_gene: TRBV11-3
CDR3nt: TGTGCCAGCAGCCCCCGGCAGGGGAGCTCCTACGAGCAGTACTTC
CDR3aa: CASSPRQGSSYEQYF

abundance: .
j_gene: TRBJ1-2
d_gene: .
v_gene: TRBV29-1
CDR3nt: TGCAGCGTTCGCCCATCTTCCCTCCTCACTTTC
CDR3aa: CSVRPSSLLTF

abundance: .
j_gene: TRBJ2-1
d_gene: TRBD1
v_gene: TRBV6-5
CDR3nt: TGTGCCAGCAGACCCCCGGGACAGGGGACCAATGAGCAGTTCTTC
CDR3aa: CASRPPGQGTNEQFF

abundance: .
j_gene: TRBJ1-1
d_gene: .
v_gene: TRBV11-3
CDR3nt: TGTGCCAGCAGCTTAGCCTACAGGGAAACTGAAGCTTTCTTT
CDR3aa: CASSLAYRETEAFF

abundance: .
j_gene: TRBJ1-1
d_gene: .
v_gene: TRBV6-5
CDR3nt: TGTGCCAGCAGTTCCGGACAGATGAACACTGAAGCTTTCTTT
CDR3aa: CASSSGQMNTEAFF

abundance: .
j_gene: TRBJ1-5
d_gene: .
v_gene: TRBV7-8
CDR3nt: TGTGCCAGCAGCACTTCCGCCAGGGGTATGAGCAATCAGCCCCAGCATTTT
CDR3aa: CASSTSARGMSNQPQHF

abundance: .
j_gene: TRBJ1-2
d_gene: .
v_gene: TRBV5-8
CDR3nt: TGTGCCAGCAGCTTTCAGGGCCCGACTTATGGCTACACCTTC
CDR3aa: CASSFQGPTYGYTF

abundance: .
j_gene: TRBJ1-1
d_gene: .
v_gene: TRBV5-1
CDR3nt: TGCGCCAGCAGCTTGGCCGTGGGGGGGAACACTGAAGCTTTCTTT
CDR3aa: CASSLAVGGNTEAFF

abundance: .
j_gene: TRBJ2-7
d_gene: .
v_gene: TRBV7-2
CDR3nt: TGTGCCAGCACCCAAGGGGCAGGGCGCTATGGGGAGCAGTACTTC
CDR3aa: CASTQGAGRYGEQYF

abundance: .
j_gene: TRBJ2-7
d_gene: .
v_gene: TRBV2
CDR3nt: TGTGCCAGCAGTTTTGGACACTCCTACGAGCAGTACTTC
CDR3aa: CASSFGHSYEQYF

abundance: .
j_gene: TRBJ1-6
d_gene: TRBD1
v_gene: TRBV28
CDR3nt: TGTGCCAGCAGTGACCTGGACAGGGGCAGCTCACCCCTCCACTTT
CDR3aa: CASSDLDRGSSPLHF

abundance: .
j_gene: TRBJ1-2
d_gene: .
v_gene: TRBV5-4
CDR3nt: TGTGCCAGCAGCTCGAGCGGGACAATAAACTATGGCTACACCTTC
CDR3aa: CASSSSGTINYGYTF